Following are 10 T cell receptor beta chains from one sample sequenced in a study of T cell clonotyping in hematopoietic cell transplantation. Assay: immunoSEQ multiplex PCR; the TCRdb copy retains only in-frame clones and omits some. The data show 14,000 or so clones, 94% seen once. Sequenced material: PBMCs, taken 30 days after allogeneic stem cell transplant. These receptors originate from a male patient between 60 and 69 years old who had an allogeneic stem cell transplant from an unrelated donor, so the T cells may come from the graft donor. Some clones in this sample may be carry-over from other donors' samples.

The chain combines TRBV7-9 with TRBJ1-1; perhaps TRBD1 as D (5 bases). Trimming stripped 2 bases from V and 6 bases from J, with 7 bases between. The germline V gene encodes CDR1 SEHNR and CDR2 FQNEAQ (reference sequence). The CDR3 has 12 amino acids. This CDR3 reads CASSLTGAEAFF. The DNA of the CDR3 is TGTGCCAGCAGCTTAACAGGTGCTGAAGCTTTCTTT.

V is TRBV9 and J is TRBJ1-2; 9 bases are a match to TRBD1. The trim removed 2 bases at V and 6 bases at J, leaving 11 bases unmatched. The germline V gene encodes CDR1 SGDLS and CDR2 YYNGEE. The CDR3 is made up of 16 amino acids. Written as DNA, the CDR3 is TGTGCCAGCAGCGTCGCCCCGGGACAGGGCTCGGATGGCTACACCTTC. It specifies CASSVAPGQGSDGYTF.

The chain links TRBV19 to TRBJ1-2, with D possibly TRBD1 on 5 matching bases. V was clipped by 6 bases and J by 6 bases, with 23 bases between them. The CDR3 has 16 amino acids. Germline V CDR1 and CDR2: LNHDA, SQIVND (reference sequence). CDR3 in DNA: TGTGCCAGTAGCCTCAAGGGACTCCCGGATCGGGATGGCTACACCTTC. Its translation: CASSLKGLPDRDGYTF.

The chain is built from TRBV6-6 and TRBJ1-4; D unclear. Germline assignment: CDR1 MNHNY and CDR2 SVGAGI (reference sequence). The CDR3 is made up of 14 amino acids. Trimming took off 5 bases at V and 8 bases at J, with 15 bases between the two ends. As DNA, the CDR3 is TGTGCCAGCAGTCGAGGTGACATGTCCGAAAAACTGTTTTTT. Residues: CASSRGDMSEKLFF.

The chain joins TRBV19 to TRBJ2-7, with TRBD1 matching 9 bases. The ends lost 4 bases at V and 1 base at J; junction bases unmatched: 8. Per germline, CDR1 LNHDA and CDR2 SQIVND (reference sequence). CDR3 length equals 16 residues. CDR3 in amino acids: CASSTLLGQGSYEQYF. The DNA of the CDR3 is TGTGCCAGTAGTACCCTGTTGGGACAGGGATCCTACGAGCAGTACTTC.

The V gene is TRBV7-3, the J gene TRBJ1-2, with D maybe TRBD1 (5 bases). V lost 5 bases, J lost 4 bases, and 11 bases lay in between. Germline-derived CDR1 and CDR2 are SGHTA and FQGTGA. CDR3 size: 13 residues. The chain's CDR3 is CASSGMGGYGYTF. CDR3 in DNA: TGTGCCAGCAGCGGTATGGGGGGCTATGGCTACACCTTC. The whole variable domain, remainder taken from reference TRBV7-3 and TRBJ1-2, is GAGVSQTPSNKVTEKGKYVELRCDPISGHTALYWYRQSLGQGPEFLIYFQGTGAADDSGLPNDRFFAVRPEGSVSTLKIQRTERGDSAVYLCASSGMGGYGYTFGSGTRLTVV.

CDR3 sequence: CASSFRLVTEAFF. CDR3 coding DNA: TGTGCCAGCAGCTTCCGACTGGTGACTGAAGCTTTCTTT. The chain joins TRBV13 to TRBJ1-1; no definite D call. Looked up from germline, CDR1 is PRHDT and CDR2 is FYEKMQ (reference sequence). The CDR3 contains 13 residues. V lost 3 bases and J 5 bases, leaving 10 bases between the germline ends.

V and J are TRBV28 and TRBJ2-3; 7 bases align to TRBD1. The CDR3 contains 16 residues. The V and J ends lost 7 bases and 5 bases, in that order; junction bases with no gene match: 15. Per germline, CDR1 MDHEN and CDR2 SYDVKM. CDR3 nucleotide sequence: TGTGCCAGCAACAGCCAAGGGGGCTTTTCTTTAGATACGCAGTATTTT. This encodes CASNSQGGFSLDTQYF.

The chain uses TRBV6-5 and TRBJ1-1; tentatively, D is TRBD1 (5 bases). V lost 0 bases and J 1 base, leaving 9 bases between the germline ends. Germline CDR1 reads MNHEY; CDR2 reads SVGAGI. This CDR3 region has 15 residues. The CDR3 here is CASSYSFDRNTEAFF. In DNA, the CDR3 is TGTGCCAGCAGTTACTCGTTCGACAGGAACACTGAAGCTTTCTTT.

This sequence joins TRBV30 and TRBJ2-7, with 8 bases matching TRBD1. This CDR3 is built from 15 residues. Germline CDR1 and CDR2: GTSNPN and SVGIG (reference sequence). With V trimmed by 0 bases and J by 4 bases, 8 bases remained unmatched. The CDR3 loop is CAWSVFRTGSYEQYF. The CDR3 DNA reads as TGTGCCTGGAGTGTCTTCCGGACAGGGTCGTACGAGCAGTACTTC.